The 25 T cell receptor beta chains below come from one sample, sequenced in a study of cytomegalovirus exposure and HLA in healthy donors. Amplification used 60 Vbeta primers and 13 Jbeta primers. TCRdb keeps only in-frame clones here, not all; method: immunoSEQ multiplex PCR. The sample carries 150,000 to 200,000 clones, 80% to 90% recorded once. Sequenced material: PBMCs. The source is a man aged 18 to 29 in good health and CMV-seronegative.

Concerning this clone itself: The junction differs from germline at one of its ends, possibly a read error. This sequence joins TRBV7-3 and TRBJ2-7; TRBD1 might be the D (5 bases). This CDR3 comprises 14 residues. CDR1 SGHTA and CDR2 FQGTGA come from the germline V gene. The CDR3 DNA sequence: TGTTCCAGCAGCTTATCGCCGACAGCATACGAGCAGTACTTC. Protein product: CSSSLSPTAYEQYF.

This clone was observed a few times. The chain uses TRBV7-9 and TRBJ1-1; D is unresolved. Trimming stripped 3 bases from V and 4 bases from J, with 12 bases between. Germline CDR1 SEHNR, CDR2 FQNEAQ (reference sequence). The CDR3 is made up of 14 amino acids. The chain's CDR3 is CASSFPPGGTEAFF. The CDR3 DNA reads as TGTGCCAGCAGCTTCCCGCCGGGTGGCACTGAAGCTTTCTTT. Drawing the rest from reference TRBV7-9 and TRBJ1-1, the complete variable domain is DTGVSQNPRHKITKRGQNVTFRCDPISEHNRLYWYRQTLGQGPEFLTYFQNEAQLEKSRLLSDRFSAERPKGSFSTLEIQRTEQGDSAMYLCASSFPPGGTEAFFGQGTRLTVV.

The CDR3 reads CASSLDGSSYNEQFF. The CDR3 nucleotides read TGCGCCAGCAGCTTGGACGGGAGCTCCTACAATGAGCAGTTCTTC. The chain uses TRBV5-1 and TRBJ2-1, with a tentative D call TRBD2 (6 bases). V was clipped by 0 bases and J by 0 bases, with 7 bases between them. This CDR3 contains 15 residues. The germline V gene has CDR1 SGHRS and CDR2 YFSETQ.

CDR3 DNA sequence: TGTGCCAGCAGTGAAGTGCGGGGGCTGGCTATGGCTGACACCTTC. Residues: CASSEVRGLAMADTF. The chain recombines TRBV2 with TRBJ1-2, with a possible D match to TRBD1 (6 bases). This CDR3 comprises 15 residues. V was pared by 1 base and J by 12 bases, with 21 bases between. The germline gives CDR1 SNHLY, CDR2 FYNNEI.

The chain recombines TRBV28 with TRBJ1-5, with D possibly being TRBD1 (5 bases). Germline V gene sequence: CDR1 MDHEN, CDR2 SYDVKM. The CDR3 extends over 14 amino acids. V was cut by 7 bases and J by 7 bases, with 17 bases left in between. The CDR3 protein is CASTLGEGNQPQHF. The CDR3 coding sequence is TGTGCCAGCACCCTAGGGGAGGGTAACCAGCCCCAGCATTTT.

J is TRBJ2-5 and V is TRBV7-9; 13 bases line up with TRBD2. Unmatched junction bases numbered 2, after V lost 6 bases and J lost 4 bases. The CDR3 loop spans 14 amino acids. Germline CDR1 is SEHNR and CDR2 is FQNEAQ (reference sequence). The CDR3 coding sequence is TGTGCCAGCAGTACTAGCGGGAGGGTAGAGACCCAGTACTTC. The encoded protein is CASSTSGRVETQYF.

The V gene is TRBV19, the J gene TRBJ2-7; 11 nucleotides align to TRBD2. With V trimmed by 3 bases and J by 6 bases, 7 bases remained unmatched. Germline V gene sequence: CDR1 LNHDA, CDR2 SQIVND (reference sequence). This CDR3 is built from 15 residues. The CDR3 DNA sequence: TGTGCCAGTAGTATCGATCTCCTAGCGGGGGGCGAGCAGTACTTC. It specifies CASSIDLLAGGEQYF.

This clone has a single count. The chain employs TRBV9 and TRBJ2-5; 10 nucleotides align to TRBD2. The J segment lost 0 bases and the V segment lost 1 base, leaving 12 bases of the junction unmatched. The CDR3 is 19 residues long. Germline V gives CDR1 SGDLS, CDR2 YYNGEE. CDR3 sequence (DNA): TGTGCCAGCAGCGTACCCCGGCGACTAGCGGGTCGGTACCAAGAGACCCAGTACTTC. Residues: CASSVPRRLAGRYQETQYF.

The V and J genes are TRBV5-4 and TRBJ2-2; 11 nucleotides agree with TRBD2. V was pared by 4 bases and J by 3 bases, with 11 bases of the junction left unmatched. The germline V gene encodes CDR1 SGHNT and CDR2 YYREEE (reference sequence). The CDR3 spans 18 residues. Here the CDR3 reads CASSPRTSGPWDTGELFF. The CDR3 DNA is TGTGCCAGCAGCCCCAGGACTAGCGGGCCCTGGGACACCGGGGAGCTGTTTTTT. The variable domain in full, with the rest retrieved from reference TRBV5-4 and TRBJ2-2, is ETGVTQSPTHLIKTRGQQVTLRCSSQSGHNTVSWYQQALGQGPQFIFQYYREEENGRGNFPPRFSGLQFPNYSSELNVNALELDDSALYLCASSPRTSGPWDTGELFFGEGSRLTVL.

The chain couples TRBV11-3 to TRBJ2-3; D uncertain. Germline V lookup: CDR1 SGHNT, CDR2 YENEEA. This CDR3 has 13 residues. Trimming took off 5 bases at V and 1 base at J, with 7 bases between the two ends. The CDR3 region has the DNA TGTGCCAGCAGCCCACTACGCACAGATACGCAGTATTTT. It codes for CASSPLRTDTQYF.

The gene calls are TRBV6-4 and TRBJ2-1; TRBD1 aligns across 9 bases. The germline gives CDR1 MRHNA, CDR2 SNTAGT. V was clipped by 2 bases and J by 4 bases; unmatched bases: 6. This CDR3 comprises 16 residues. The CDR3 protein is CASSDPRQGEYNEQFF. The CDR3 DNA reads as TGTGCCAGCAGTGACCCAAGACAGGGGGAATACAATGAGCAGTTCTTC.

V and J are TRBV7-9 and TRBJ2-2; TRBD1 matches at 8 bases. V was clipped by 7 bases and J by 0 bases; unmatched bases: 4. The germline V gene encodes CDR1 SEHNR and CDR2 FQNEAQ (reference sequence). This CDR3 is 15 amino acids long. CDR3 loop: CASTPQGANTGELFF. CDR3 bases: TGTGCCAGCACCCCACAGGGGGCGAACACCGGGGAGCTGTTTTTT.

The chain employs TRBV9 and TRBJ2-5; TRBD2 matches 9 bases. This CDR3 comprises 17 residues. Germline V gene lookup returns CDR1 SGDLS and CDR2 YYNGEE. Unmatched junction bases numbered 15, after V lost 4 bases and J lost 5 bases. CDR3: CASSSAREGGSEETQYF. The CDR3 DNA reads TGTGCCAGCAGCTCAGCGCGGGAGGGGGGTTCCGAGGAGACCCAGTACTTC.

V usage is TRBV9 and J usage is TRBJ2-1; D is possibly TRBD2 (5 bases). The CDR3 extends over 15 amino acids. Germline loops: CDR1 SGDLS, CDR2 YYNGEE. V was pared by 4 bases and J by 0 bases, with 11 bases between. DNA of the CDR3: TGTGCCAGCAGCCTTCGACGGGGCTCCTACAATGAGCAGTTCTTC. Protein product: CASSLRRGSYNEQFF.

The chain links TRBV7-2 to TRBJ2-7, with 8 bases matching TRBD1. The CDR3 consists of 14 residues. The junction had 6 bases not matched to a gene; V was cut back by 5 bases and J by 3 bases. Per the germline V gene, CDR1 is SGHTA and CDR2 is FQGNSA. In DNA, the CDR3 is TGTGCCAGCAGCGGCGATACAGGGGGCTACGAGCAGTACTTC. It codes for CASSGDTGGYEQYF.

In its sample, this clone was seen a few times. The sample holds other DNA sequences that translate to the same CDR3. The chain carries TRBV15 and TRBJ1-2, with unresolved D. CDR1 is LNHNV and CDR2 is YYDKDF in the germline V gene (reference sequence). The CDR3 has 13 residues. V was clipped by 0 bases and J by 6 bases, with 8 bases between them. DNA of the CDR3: TGTGCCACCAGCAGAGAAGAGGGTGATGGCTACACCTTC. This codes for CATSREEGDGYTF.

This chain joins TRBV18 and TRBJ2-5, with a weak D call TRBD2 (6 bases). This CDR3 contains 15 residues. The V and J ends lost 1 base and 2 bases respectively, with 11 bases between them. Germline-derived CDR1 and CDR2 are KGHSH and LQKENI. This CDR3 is CASSPRAGGQETQYF. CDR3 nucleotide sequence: TGTGCCAGCTCACCACGAGCCGGGGGACAAGAGACCCAGTACTTC.

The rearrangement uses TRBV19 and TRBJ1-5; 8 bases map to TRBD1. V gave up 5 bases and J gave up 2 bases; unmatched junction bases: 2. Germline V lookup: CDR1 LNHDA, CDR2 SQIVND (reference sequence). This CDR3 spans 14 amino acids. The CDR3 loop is CASSGQGGNQPQHF. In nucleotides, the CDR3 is TGTGCCAGTAGTGGACAGGGCGGCAATCAGCCCCAGCATTTT. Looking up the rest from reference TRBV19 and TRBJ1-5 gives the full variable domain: DGGITQSPKYLFRKEGQNVTLSCEQNLNHDAMYWYRQDPGQGLRLIYYSQIVNDFQKGDIAEGYSVSREKKESFPLTVTSAQKNPTAFYLCASSGQGGNQPQHFGDGTRLSIL.

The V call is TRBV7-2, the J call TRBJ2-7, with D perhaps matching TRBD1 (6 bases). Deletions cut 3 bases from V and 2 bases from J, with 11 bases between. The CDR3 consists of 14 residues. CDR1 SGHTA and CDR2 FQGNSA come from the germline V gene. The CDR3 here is CASSLETGPYEQYF. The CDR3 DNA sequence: TGTGCCAGCAGCTTGGAGACAGGTCCCTACGAGCAGTACTTC.

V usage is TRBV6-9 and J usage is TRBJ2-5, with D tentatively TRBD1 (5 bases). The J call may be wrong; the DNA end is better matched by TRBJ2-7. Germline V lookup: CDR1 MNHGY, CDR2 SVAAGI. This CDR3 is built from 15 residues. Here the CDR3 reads CASSWCRQSHGEQYF. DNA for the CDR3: TGTGCCAGCAGTTGGTGTCGACAGTCTCATGGCGAGCAGTACTTC.

CDR3 sequence (DNA): TGTGCCAGCAGCCCGGGACAGACCTACAATGAGCAGTTCTTC. This gives the protein CASSPGQTYNEQFF. The gene calls are TRBV5-6 and TRBJ2-1, with 7 bases aligning to TRBD1. The CDR3 extends over 14 amino acids. The J segment lost 2 bases and the V segment lost 4 bases, leaving 3 bases of the junction unmatched. Germline lookup yields CDR1 SGHDT and CDR2 YYEEEE.

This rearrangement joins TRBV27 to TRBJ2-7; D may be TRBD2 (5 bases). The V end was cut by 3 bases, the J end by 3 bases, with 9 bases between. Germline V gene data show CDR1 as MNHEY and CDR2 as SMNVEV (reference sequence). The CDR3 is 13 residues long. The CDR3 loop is CASSLDSDYEQYF. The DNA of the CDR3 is TGTGCCAGCAGTTTGGACTCCGACTACGAGCAGTACTTC.

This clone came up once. The CDR3 reads CASSPSGWSTEAFF. CDR3 nucleotide sequence: TGTGCCAGCAGTCCCTCGGGTTGGTCCACTGAAGCTTTCTTT. The J gene is TRBJ1-1, the V gene TRBV28, with D unclear. The CDR3 runs to 14 residues. The V end was cut by 5 bases, the J end by 4 bases, with 14 bases between. In germline, CDR1 is MDHEN, CDR2 SYDVKM.

The CDR3, as DNA: TGTGCCAGCATGGTCCCGTTGCGGGACGAGCAGTACTTC. This encodes CASMVPLRDEQYF. The V gene is TRBV6-1, the J gene TRBJ2-7; weak D call: TRBD2 (5 bases). The CDR3 totals 13 residues. Germline V gene lookup returns CDR1 MNHNS and CDR2 SASEGT. The V and J ends lost 7 bases and 5 bases respectively, with 15 bases between them.

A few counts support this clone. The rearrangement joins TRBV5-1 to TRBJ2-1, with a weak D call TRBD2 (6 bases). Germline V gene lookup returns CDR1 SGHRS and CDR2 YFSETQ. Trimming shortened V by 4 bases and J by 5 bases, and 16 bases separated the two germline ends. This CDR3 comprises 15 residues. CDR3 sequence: CASSPGGWEDNEQFF. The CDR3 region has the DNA TGCGCCAGCAGCCCCGGTGGTTGGGAGGACAATGAGCAGTTCTTC.